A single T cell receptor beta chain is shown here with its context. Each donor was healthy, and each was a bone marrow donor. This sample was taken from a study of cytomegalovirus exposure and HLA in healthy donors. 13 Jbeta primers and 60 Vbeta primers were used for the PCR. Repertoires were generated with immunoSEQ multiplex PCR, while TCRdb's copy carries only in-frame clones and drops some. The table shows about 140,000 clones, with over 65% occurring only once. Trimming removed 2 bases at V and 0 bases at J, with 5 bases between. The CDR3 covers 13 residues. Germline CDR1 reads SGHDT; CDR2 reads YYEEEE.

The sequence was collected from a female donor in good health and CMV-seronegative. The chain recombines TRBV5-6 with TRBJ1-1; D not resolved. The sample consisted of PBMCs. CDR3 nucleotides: TGTGCCAGCAGCTTCACAGTGAACACTGAAGCTTTCTTT. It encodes CASSFTVNTEAFF.